The 32 T cell receptor beta chains below all came from one sample that was sequenced in a study of CD8 T cells in ankylosing spondylitis. Study-wide points: Characteristic of ankylosing spondylitis blood, it appeared, was a TCR beta motif comprising several highly homologous variants.

No antigens are known for them. MiXCR, run by TCRdb on the 5' RACE reads, gives a single entry per CDR3 protein. This sample carries 500,000 to 550,000 distinct CDR3 sequences, about 13% of them seen once, and the ten largest clones take around 7%. Sequenced: blood, either unsorted or a sorted T cell fraction (not recorded which). The receptors stem from a male donor with ankylosing spondylitis.

The sample holds many counts of this clonotype. The chain links TRBV20-1 to TRBJ2-3, with D possibly TRBD2 on 6 matching bases. Germline V gene lookup returns CDR1 DFQATT and CDR2 SNEGSKA (reference sequence). This CDR3 contains 14 residues. V lost 6 bases, J lost 4 bases, and 17 bases lay in between. The DNA for the CDR3 is TGCAGTGCCCTGCCTAGCGAGAGGGCAGATACGCAGTATTTT. Residues: CSALPSERADTQYF.

This clonotype occurred a few times. This sequence joins TRBV6-2 or TRBV6-3 and TRBJ1-1; a weak D match, TRBD1 (6 bases). The V and J ends lost 2 bases and 5 bases respectively, with 12 bases between them. The CDR3 sequence is 14 residues long. CDR1 MNHEY and CDR2 SVGEGT come from the germline V gene. CDR3 region: CASSYAQGWTEAFF. In DNA form, the CDR3 reads TGTGCCAGCAGTTACGCGCAGGGGTGGACTGAAGCTTTCTTT.

There are many counts of this clonotype. V and J are TRBV20-1 and TRBJ1-5; D is perhaps TRBD1 (5 bases). CDR3 length equals 12 residues. Germline V gene sequence: CDR1 DFQATT, CDR2 SNEGSKA (reference sequence). Trimming removed 0 bases from V and 6 bases from J, with 6 bases in between. The CDR3 DNA reads TGCAGTGCTAGAGACGGGGGTCAGCCCCAGCATTTT. Protein product: CSARDGGQPQHF.

This clonotype was picked up a small number of times. The chain combines TRBV7-6 with TRBJ2-1, with 13 bases fitting TRBD2. Trimming cost V 6 bases and J 9 bases; bases outside gene matches: 8. CDR1 and CDR2 from the germline V gene are SGHVS and FNYEAQ. This CDR3 has 15 residues. CDR3: CASSSGLAGDSEQFF. DNA of the CDR3: TGTGCCAGCAGTTCCGGACTAGCGGGAGATAGTGAGCAGTTCTTC.

Remarks on this clonotype: Germline and junction disagree at one end, which may indicate a read error. The chain links TRBV7-9 to TRBJ1-2; 7 bases are shared with TRBD1. Germline V CDR1 and CDR2: SEHNR, FQNEAQ (reference sequence). CDR3 length equals 17 residues. The CDR3 DNA is TGTGCCAGCAGCCCCATGACCACAGGGGATCAGAACTATGGCTACATCTTC. Amino acids: CASSPMTTGDQNYGYIF.

The chain links TRBV11-3 to TRBJ1-5, with a weak D call TRBD1 (6 bases). Germline assignment: CDR1 SGHNT and CDR2 YENEEA. V shed 5 bases and J shed 4 bases, with 12 bases lying between them. The CDR3 totals 14 residues. CDR3 sequence reads: CASSATGQNQPQHF. The CDR3 DNA sequence: TGTGCCAGCAGCGCAACCGGACAGAATCAGCCCCAGCATTTT.

This clonotype was counted at least ten times. The chain links TRBV2 to TRBJ2-2; D not certain. Between the trimmed V and J ends, which lost 4 bases and 3 bases, there was a span of 9 bases. CDR3 length equals 14 residues. CDR1 and CDR2 (germline): SNHLY, FYNNEI. CDR3 DNA sequence: TGTGCCAGCAGTGGGTTCGAAGACACCGGGGAGCTGTTTTTT. This translates into CASSGFEDTGELFF.

The J gene is TRBJ2-3, the V gene TRBV5-1; D is unresolved. This CDR3 spans 14 amino acids. V lost 2 bases to trimming and J lost 0 bases, with 7 bases between them. Germline loops: CDR1 SGHRS, CDR2 YFSETQ. CDR3 sequence: CASSLKDSTDTQYF. CDR3 DNA: TGCGCCAGCAGCTTAAAGGACAGCACAGATACGCAGTATTTT.

At least ten counts were recorded for this clonotype. The gene calls are TRBV5-1 and TRBJ2-3; maybe TRBD1 (6 bases). This CDR3 contains 15 residues. Germline loops: CDR1 SGHRS, CDR2 YFSETQ. The V end lost 0 bases, the J end lost 4 bases, and 12 bases lay between the germline ends. The CDR3 bases are TGCGCCAGCAGCTTGGGAGGACAGAGGGCAGATACGCAGTATTTT. Its protein product is CASSLGGQRADTQYF.

This clonotype was seen only a few times. This rearrangement joins TRBV20-1 to TRBJ2-5, with D perhaps matching TRBD2 (5 bases). The germline V and J ends were trimmed by 3 bases and 5 bases, with 7 bases remaining between them. Germline CDR1 is DFQATT and CDR2 is SNEGSKA (reference sequence). This CDR3 contains 11 residues. The CDR3 region has the DNA TGCAGTGCTAGCGAGGGCGAGACCCAGTACTTC. Its protein product is CSASEGETQYF.

In this sample, this clonotype turned up many times. This rearrangement joins TRBV5-5 to TRBJ1-4, with TRBD1 as a possible D gene (6 bases). The CDR3 is made up of 16 amino acids. CDR1 and CDR2 (germline): SGHKS, YYEKEE (reference sequence). Trimming left V 2 bases short and J 5 bases short, with 16 bases between. The CDR3 sequence is CASSFSSGTSNEKLFF. In nucleotides, the CDR3 is TGTGCCAGCAGCTTCTCTTCCGGGACAAGCAATGAAAAACTGTTTTTT.

CDR3 DNA: TGTGCCATCAGTGACCCCAACAGGGAATTGGATGGCTACACCTTC. This encodes CAISDPNRELDGYTF. This sequence joins TRBV10-3 and TRBJ1-2; tentatively, D is TRBD1 (6 bases). This CDR3 region has 15 residues. V was trimmed by 3 bases and J by 6 bases, leaving 17 bases between them. Germline V gene lookup returns CDR1 ENHRY and CDR2 SYGVKD.

A few counts support this clonotype. The V gene is TRBV20-1, the J gene TRBJ2-7, with 10 bases that match TRBD2. The CDR3 runs to 15 residues. The germline V gene encodes CDR1 DFQATT and CDR2 SNEGSKA (reference sequence). J lost 5 bases, V lost 4 bases, and 11 bases had no gene match. CDR3 DNA sequence: TGCAGTGCTACCCCTTCTAGCGGGAGAAAGGACGAGCAGTACTTC. It translates to CSATPSSGRKDEQYF.

J is TRBJ2-3 and V is TRBV20-1; D could derive from TRBD1 or TRBD2 (5 bases each). This CDR3 contains 15 residues. CDR1 DFQATT and CDR2 SNEGSKA come from the germline V gene (reference sequence). Trimming shortened V by 3 bases and J by 3 bases, and 16 bases separated the two germline ends. This CDR3 is CSASMRSWGTDTQYF. CDR3 nucleotide sequence: TGCAGTGCTAGTATGAGGTCCTGGGGGACAGATACGCAGTATTTT.

The rearrangement joins TRBV20-1 to TRBJ2-2, with D possibly matching TRBD1 (5 bases). Germline V gene data show CDR1 as DFQATT and CDR2 as SNEGSKA (reference sequence). CDR3 length: 14 amino acids. The germline V and J ends were trimmed by 1 base and 0 bases, with 6 bases remaining between them. Written as DNA, the CDR3 is TGCAGTGCTAGAGGGACAACGAACACCGGGGAGCTGTTTTTT. Its translation: CSARGTTNTGELFF.

The table lists this clonotype with many counts. This chain connects TRBV29-1 to TRBJ2-4; 8 bases are shared with TRBD1. J gave up 0 bases and V 3 bases, and 4 bases lay outside the gene matches. Germline values: CDR1 SQVTM, CDR2 ANQGSEA. The CDR3 runs 15 residues. DNA for the CDR3: TGCAGCGTTGATGTGGGGACAGGAGCCAAAAACATTCAGTACTTC. It yields the protein CSVDVGTGAKNIQYF. The full variable domain, with the rest looked up from reference TRBV29-1 and TRBJ2-4, is SAVISQKPSRDICQRGTSLTIQCQVDSQVTMMFWYRQQPGQSLTLIATANQGSEATYESGFVIDKFPISRPNLTFSTLTVSNMSPEDSSIYLCSVDVGTGAKNIQYFGAGTRLSVL.

There are many counts of this clonotype. The chain recombines TRBV15 with TRBJ2-3; maybe TRBD2 (5 bases). The CDR3 consists of 13 residues. Trimming took 1 base from V and 4 from J, leaving 6 bases between them. Germline CDR1 and CDR2: LNHNV and YYDKDF (reference sequence). This chain's CDR3 is CATSRGTADTQYF. The CDR3 nucleotides are TGTGCCACCAGCAGAGGGACTGCAGATACGCAGTATTTT.

This clonotype was counted a few times. The chain uses TRBV12-3 or TRBV12-4 and TRBJ2-1, with TRBD2 matching 13 bases. Trimming removed 5 bases from V and 6 bases from J; junction bases left unmatched: 4. The CDR3 is 15 residues long. The CDR3 DNA is TGTGCCAGCAGTACCGGGACTAGCGGGACCAATGAGCAGTTCTTC. Translating it yields CASSTGTSGTNEQFF.

The chain links TRBV7-7 to TRBJ2-5; D is uncertain. The CDR3 length is 15 residues. CDR1 and CDR2 from the germline V gene are SSHAT and FNYEAQ (reference sequence). Trimming stripped 1 base from V and 1 base from J, with 10 bases between. CDR3 sequence (DNA): TGTGCCAGCAGCTTAGGAGTGGGAAGCCAAGAGACCCAGTACTTC. As protein: CASSLGVGSQETQYF.

This clonotype has more than one count but fewer than ten. CDR3 sequence (DNA): TGTGCCAGCAGTATTCAGGACAGGGTCATCGGGGAGCTGTTTTTT. This encodes CASSIQDRVIGELFF. The chain joins TRBV2 to TRBJ2-2, with TRBD1 identical over 8 bases. This CDR3 contains 15 residues. Trimming took 5 bases from V and 7 from J; bases not matched to a gene: 9. Germline CDR1 reads SNHLY; CDR2 reads FYNNEI.

This chain links TRBV18 with TRBJ1-6; D is unclear. Trimming took 5 bases from V and 7 from J, leaving 15 bases between them. The CDR3 has 15 residues. Germline V gene lookup returns CDR1 KGHSH and CDR2 LQKENI. In nucleotides, the CDR3 is TGTGCCAGCTCATCCACCTTACCAACAAATTCACCCCTCCACTTT. As protein: CASSSTLPTNSPLHF.

This clonotype was detected a few times. The rearrangement joins TRBV5-6 to TRBJ2-5, with TRBD1 matching 10 bases. The trim removed 4 bases at V and 5 bases at J, leaving 5 bases unmatched. Germline loops: CDR1 SGHDT, CDR2 YYEEEE. The CDR3 sequence is 14 residues long. The CDR3 region is CASSPTGGLETQYF. CDR3 DNA: TGTGCCAGCAGCCCGACAGGGGGCTTGGAGACCCAGTACTTC. The entire variable domain, with the rest obtained from reference TRBV5-6 and TRBJ2-5, is as follows: DAGVTQSPTHLIKTRGQQVTLRCSPKSGHDTVSWYQQALGQGPQFIFQYYEEEERQRGNFPDRFSGHQFPNYSSELNVNALLLGDSALYLCASSPTGGLETQYFGPGTRLLVL.

In its sample, this clonotype was seen a few times. The chain carries TRBV7-9 and TRBJ2-1; D is undetermined. Germline V gene lookup returns CDR1 SEHNR and CDR2 FQNEAQ (reference sequence). V was trimmed by 3 bases and J by 10 bases, leaving 10 bases between them. This CDR3 has 12 amino acids. Here the CDR3 DNA reads TGTGCCAGCAGCTTGGGTGATGACGAGCAGTTCTTC. This encodes CASSLGDDEQFF.

The CDR3 spells CASSLDPPAGGPPASYTQYF. The CDR3 bases are TGCGCCAGCAGCTTGGATCCCCCGGCGGGAGGGCCCCCCGCGTCCTATACGCAGTATTTT. The chain recombines TRBV5-1 with TRBJ2-3; 9 nucleotides line up with TRBD2. V gave up 0 bases and J gave up 7 bases; unmatched junction bases: 21. Germline V gives CDR1 SGHRS, CDR2 YFSETQ. CDR3 length: 20 amino acids.

This clonotype turned up a few times. The rearrangement joins TRBV7-9 to TRBJ2-1, with TRBD2 matching 8 bases. The CDR3 is made up of 14 amino acids. Looked up from germline, CDR1 is SEHNR and CDR2 is FQNEAQ (reference sequence). Losses at the gene ends were 6 bases for V and 8 bases for J; bases not matched to a gene: 9. CDR3 amino acids: CASRLGVSGDEQFF. In nucleotides, the CDR3 is TGTGCCAGCAGACTAGGGGTTAGCGGGGATGAGCAGTTCTTC.

The chain recombines TRBV20-1 with TRBJ2-1; 11 positions match TRBD2. The CDR3 spans 14 residues. After removal of 3 bases from V and 7 bases from J, the junction contained 5 bases not matched to a gene. Germline V gene sequence: CDR1 DFQATT, CDR2 SNEGSKA (reference sequence). The CDR3 DNA reads as TGCAGTGCTAGGCAACTAGCGGGAGCTAATGAGCAGTTCTTC. Translated, it gives CSARQLAGANEQFF.

This clonotype was recorded a few times. The rearrangement joins TRBV18 to TRBJ1-1; a weak D match, TRBD1 (5 bases). The CDR3 loop spans 15 amino acids. Germline CDR1 is KGHSH and CDR2 is LQKENI. Trimming stripped 3 bases from V and 1 base from J, with 12 bases between. CDR3 amino acids: CASSPVRGENTEAFF. In DNA, the CDR3 is TGTGCCAGCTCACCGGTCCGGGGGGAGAACACTGAAGCTTTCTTT.

The chain joins TRBV28 to TRBJ1-4; maybe TRBD1 (5 bases). Germline V gene lookup returns CDR1 MDHEN and CDR2 SYDVKM. V was trimmed by 5 bases and J by 16 bases, leaving 14 bases between them. The CDR3 has 11 amino acids. This CDR3 reads CASSLRVGEFF. In nucleotides, the CDR3 is TGTGCCAGCAGTCTGCGCGTAGGGGAGTTTTTT.

Ten or more counts support this clonotype. The J gene is TRBJ2-1, the V gene TRBV29-1; the match to TRBD2 covers 7 bases. This CDR3 contains 16 residues. Germline CDR1 SQVTM, CDR2 ANQGSEA. V shed 5 bases, J shed 3 bases, and the junction held 13 bases outside the gene matches. CDR3 bases: TGCAGCGTTTCTCAAGGACTAGGATCGGTCTACAATGAGCAGTTCTTC. Encoded protein: CSVSQGLGSVYNEQFF.

A few counts support this clonotype. V and J are TRBV7-9 and TRBJ1-4; 9 bases map to TRBD1. J was trimmed by 8 bases and V by 4 bases; bases with no gene match: 5. CDR1 SEHNR and CDR2 FQNEAQ come from the germline V gene (reference sequence). The CDR3 is made up of 14 amino acids. CDR3 amino acids: CASSSTGGKEKLFF. The CDR3 bases are TGTGCCAGCAGCTCGACAGGGGGTAAAGAAAAACTGTTTTTT.

A word on this clonotype: A much larger clone lies one base from this, so it may be a read error. The J gene is TRBJ1-5, the V gene TRBV29-1, with 8 bases fitting TRBD1. This CDR3 is built from 12 residues. The germline V gene has CDR1 SQVTM and CDR2 ANQGSEA. The CDR3: CSVRQGNRPQHF. CDR3 in DNA: TGCAGCGTTAGACAGGGGAATCGGCCCCAGCATTTT.

This clonotype has just a few counts. V usage is TRBV7-2 and J usage is TRBJ1-4; D call uncertain. CDR1 and CDR2 from the germline V gene are SGHTA and FQGNSA. V was cut by 6 bases and J by 7 bases, with 12 bases left in between. This CDR3 has 13 amino acids. CDR3 sequence (DNA): TGTGCCAGCAGTGGGTCCGGCGGTGAAAAACTGTTTTTT. This translates into CASSGSGGEKLFF.